The 6 T cell receptor beta chains below were found in one sample sequenced in a study of cytomegalovirus exposure and HLA in healthy donors. Method: immunoSEQ multiplex PCR; TCRdb's copy keeps in-frame clones and lacks some. This sample has 250,000 to 400,000 clones, with 88% found just once. Sequencing was done on a sample of PBMCs. All receptors derive from a man aged 25-45 years in good health and CMV-seronegative.

The CDR3: CASSVGEGRITDTQYF. The CDR3 coding sequence is TGTGCCAGCAGCGTAGGAGAGGGGAGGATCACAGATACGCAGTATTTT. The chain employs TRBV9 and TRBJ2-3, with a possible D match to TRBD2 (6 bases). Trimming took off 0 bases at V and 2 bases at J, with 13 bases between the two ends. The CDR3 spans 16 residues. Germline CDR1 and CDR2: SGDLS and YYNGEE.

The chain recombines TRBV2 with TRBJ2-5; TRBD1 is a possible D gene (7 bases). The CDR3 spans 16 residues. Trimming pared 7 bases from V and 5 bases from J, leaving 23 bases between. The germline CDR1 and CDR2 sequences are SNHLY and FYNNEI. CDR3 nucleotides: TGTGCCAGCAACCAACCCCCACAGGGGAGGCACGAGACCCAGTACTTC. This gives the protein CASNQPPQGRHETQYF.

This chain uses TRBV11-2 with TRBJ2-5; the D gene is possibly TRBD2 (5 bases). Germline CDR1 and CDR2: SGHAT and FQNNGV. CDR3 length equals 16 residues. V lost 1 base and J lost 2, with 14 bases in between. CDR3 sequence reads: CASSLGRHATQETQYF. CDR3 nucleotides: TGTGCCAGCAGCTTAGGGAGGCACGCTACTCAAGAGACCCAGTACTTC.

The chain recombines TRBV5-1 with TRBJ1-2, with D possibly matching TRBD1 (5 bases). CDR3 length equals 14 residues. Germline CDR1 SGHRS, CDR2 YFSETQ. Trimming stripped 2 bases from V and 3 bases from J, with 11 bases between. The CDR3 DNA sequence: TGCGCCAGCAGCTTAAAGGGGAACGACTATGGCTACACCTTC. Translation gives CASSLKGNDYGYTF.

V is TRBV6-1 and J is TRBJ2-3; no firm D call. Trimming shortened V by 5 bases and J by 4 bases, and 13 bases separated the two germline ends. CDR1 is MNHNS, CDR2 SASEGT, per germline. The CDR3 totals 14 residues. The CDR3 sequence is CASSPPSYPDTQYF. The DNA of the CDR3 is TGTGCCAGCAGTCCGCCTAGTTATCCAGATACGCAGTATTTT.

The J gene is TRBJ1-2, the V gene TRBV30, with TRBD1 identical over 10 bases. This CDR3 spans 13 amino acids. Per germline, CDR1 GTSNPN and CDR2 SVGIG (reference sequence). Unmatched junction bases numbered 9, after V lost 5 bases and J lost 9 bases. The CDR3 sequence: CAWDLGTGASYTF. Written as DNA, the CDR3 is TGTGCCTGGGACCTGGGGACAGGGGCTAGCTACACCTTC.